The rows below give T cell receptor beta chains drawn from one sample of a study of cytomegalovirus exposure and HLA in healthy donors. Clones were read by immunoSEQ multiplex PCR, and TCRdb kept only the in-frame ones, dropping some. The data show 75,000 to 95,000 clones, and the top ten clones hold 1.4% to 1.5%. Sequencing input: PBMCs. Source of these receptors: a woman aged 60 to 75 in good health and CMV-seronegative. Both conserved end residues are trimmed from each CDR3. Fields, in order: V gene, CDR3 protein.

>TRBV5-4
ASSRDSPKETQY
>TRBV6-1
ASSAPPGLAGALVDEQF
>TRBV6-6
ASTLGEGIYEQY
>TRBV2
ASTWGGQPQH
>TRBV6-5
ASSRGGDPYEQY
>TRBV11-3
ASSQRIQGVPYEQY
>TRBV19
ATGTGEFYGYT
>TRBV29-1
SVEGQVNEQF
>TRBV21-1
ASSKAFPRQGGGEKLF
>TRBV19
ASKVAEITDTQY
>TRBV2
ASSRRVAGGKDYEQY
>TRBV30
AWSQGQLSEQY
>TRBV27
ASSLLGTLSAF
>TRBV28
ASSSSGFFSYEQY
>TRBV6-4
ASSDSNRPHGYT
>TRBV6-5
ASSAGGDAGELF
>TRBV9
ASSPRRGETQY
>TRBV28
ASNEGADYGYT
>TRBV9
ASSEPGLYNEQF
>TRBV18
ASSPPSRTSGGFEQF
>TRBV28
ASSSQQASGNTIY
>TRBV4-2
ASSQGSGGSSYEQY
>TRBV5-4
ASSLVVMGLHQETQY
>TRBV28
ASSTPGFEAF
>TRBV29-1
SAARAQGPYEQY
>TRBV28
ASSPYQRTTDTQY
>TRBV15
ATSRGQGMDTQY
>TRBV10-3
AISESGRVNTGELF
>TRBV18
ASSPKNSGSGGANVLT
>TRBV29-1
SVESRRQERGNTIY
>TRBV11-2
ASSLATSGTGEQY
>TRBV6-6
ASSRTLTNEKLF
>TRBV28
ASSDWTGGISDTQY
>TRBV5-1
ASRAGGASEAF
>TRBV16
ASSHGTDTQY